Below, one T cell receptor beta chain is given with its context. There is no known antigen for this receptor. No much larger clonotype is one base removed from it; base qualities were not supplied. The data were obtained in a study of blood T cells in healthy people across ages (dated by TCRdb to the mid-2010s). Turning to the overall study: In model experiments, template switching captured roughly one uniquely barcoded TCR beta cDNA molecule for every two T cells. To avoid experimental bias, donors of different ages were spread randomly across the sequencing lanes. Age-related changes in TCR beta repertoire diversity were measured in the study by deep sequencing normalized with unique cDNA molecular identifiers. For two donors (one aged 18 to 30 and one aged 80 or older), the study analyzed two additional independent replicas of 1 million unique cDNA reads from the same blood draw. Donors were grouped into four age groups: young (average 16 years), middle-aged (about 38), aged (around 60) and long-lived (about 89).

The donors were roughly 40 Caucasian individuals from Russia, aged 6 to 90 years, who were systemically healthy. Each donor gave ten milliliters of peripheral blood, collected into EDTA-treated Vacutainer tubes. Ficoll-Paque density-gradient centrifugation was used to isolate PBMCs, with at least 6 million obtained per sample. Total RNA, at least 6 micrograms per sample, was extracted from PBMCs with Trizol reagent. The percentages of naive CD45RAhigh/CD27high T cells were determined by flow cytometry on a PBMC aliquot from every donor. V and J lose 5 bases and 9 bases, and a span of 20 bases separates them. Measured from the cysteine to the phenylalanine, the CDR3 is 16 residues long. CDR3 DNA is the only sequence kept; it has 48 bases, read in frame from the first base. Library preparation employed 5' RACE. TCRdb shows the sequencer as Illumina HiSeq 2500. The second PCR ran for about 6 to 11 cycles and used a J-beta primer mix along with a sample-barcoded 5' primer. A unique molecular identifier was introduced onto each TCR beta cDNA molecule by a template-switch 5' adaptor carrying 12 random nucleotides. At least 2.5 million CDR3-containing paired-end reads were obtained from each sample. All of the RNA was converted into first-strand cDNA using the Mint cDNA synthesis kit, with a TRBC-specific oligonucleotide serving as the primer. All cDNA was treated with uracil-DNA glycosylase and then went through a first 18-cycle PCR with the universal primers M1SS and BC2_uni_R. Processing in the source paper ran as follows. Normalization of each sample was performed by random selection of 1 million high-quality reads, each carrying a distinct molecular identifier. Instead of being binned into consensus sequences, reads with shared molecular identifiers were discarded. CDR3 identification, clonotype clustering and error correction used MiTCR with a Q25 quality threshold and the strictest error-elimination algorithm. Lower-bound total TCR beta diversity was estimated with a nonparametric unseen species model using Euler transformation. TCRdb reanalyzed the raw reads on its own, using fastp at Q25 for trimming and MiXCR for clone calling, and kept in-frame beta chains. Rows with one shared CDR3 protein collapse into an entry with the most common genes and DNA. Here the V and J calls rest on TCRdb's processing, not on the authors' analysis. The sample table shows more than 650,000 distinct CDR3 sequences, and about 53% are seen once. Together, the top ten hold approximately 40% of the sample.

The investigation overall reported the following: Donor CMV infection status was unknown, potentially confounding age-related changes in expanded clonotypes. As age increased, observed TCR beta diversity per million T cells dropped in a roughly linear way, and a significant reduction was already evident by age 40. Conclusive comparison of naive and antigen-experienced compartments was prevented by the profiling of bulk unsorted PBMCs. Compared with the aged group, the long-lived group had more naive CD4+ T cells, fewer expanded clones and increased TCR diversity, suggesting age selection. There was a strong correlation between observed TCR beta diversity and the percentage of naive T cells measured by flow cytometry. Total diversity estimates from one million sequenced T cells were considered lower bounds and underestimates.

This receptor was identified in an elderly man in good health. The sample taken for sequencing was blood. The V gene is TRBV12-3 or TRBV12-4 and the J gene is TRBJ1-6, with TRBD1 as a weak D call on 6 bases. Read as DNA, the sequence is TGTGCCAGCAGTCGAAAAGGGACATCCTCGGGTTCACCCCTCCACTTT. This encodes CASSRKGTSSGSPLHF.